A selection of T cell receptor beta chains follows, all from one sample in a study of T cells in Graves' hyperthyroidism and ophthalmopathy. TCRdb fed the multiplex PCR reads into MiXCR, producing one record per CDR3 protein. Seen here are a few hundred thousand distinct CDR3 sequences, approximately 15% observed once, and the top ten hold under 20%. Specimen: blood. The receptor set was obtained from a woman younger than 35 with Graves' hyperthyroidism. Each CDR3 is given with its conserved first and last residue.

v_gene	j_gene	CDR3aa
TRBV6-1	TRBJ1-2	CASRAGLMKYGYTF
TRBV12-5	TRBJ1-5	CASGLVVGGGQPQHF
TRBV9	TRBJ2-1	CASSAQSGTSGYHEQFF
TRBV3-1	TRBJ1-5	CASSLTDTNQPQHF
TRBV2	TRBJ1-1	CASGRWTGTNTEAFF
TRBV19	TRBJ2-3	CASDGARGGDTQYF
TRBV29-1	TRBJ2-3	CSVEGGTTDTQYF
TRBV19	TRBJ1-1	CASSMDRGYTEAFF
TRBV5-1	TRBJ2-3	CASSGASGRATDTQYF
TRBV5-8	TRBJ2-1	CASSLDIGSSYNEQFF
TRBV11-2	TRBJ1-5	CASSPEGRQPQHF
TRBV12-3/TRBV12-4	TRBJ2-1	CASTIGTGRYNEQFF
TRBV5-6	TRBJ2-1	CASRAGGPLNSYNEQFF
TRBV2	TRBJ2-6	CASRDRGGANVLTF
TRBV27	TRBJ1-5	CASSSYLGGNQPQHF
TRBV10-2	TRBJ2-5	CASSERARETQYF
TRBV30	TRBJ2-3	CAWEPGLAGDTQYF
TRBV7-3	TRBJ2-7	CASSTGATSSYEQYF
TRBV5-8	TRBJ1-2	CASGLTGGFGYTF
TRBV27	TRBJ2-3	CASSFGGADTQYF
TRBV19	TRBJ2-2	CASSIIGRGPTGELFF
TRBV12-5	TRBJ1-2	CASGLAQKRTMATRYGYTF
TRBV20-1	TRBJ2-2	CSASLSGTGELFF
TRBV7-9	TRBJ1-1	CASSPRSALNTEAFF
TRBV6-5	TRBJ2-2	CASSYSASGAYTGELFF
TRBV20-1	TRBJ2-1	CSSNIAGVANEQFF
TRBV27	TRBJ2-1	CASSLRIGLAGVIVANEQFF
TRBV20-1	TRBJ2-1	CSARSGIGLNEQFF
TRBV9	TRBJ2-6	CASSAGSRGGFFSGANVLTF
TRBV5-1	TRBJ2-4	CASSYGTVKDIQYF
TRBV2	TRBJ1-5	CASADSDGNQPQHF
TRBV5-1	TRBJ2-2	CASSQDYTGELFF
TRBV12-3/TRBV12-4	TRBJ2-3	CASSPADRGHMDTQYF
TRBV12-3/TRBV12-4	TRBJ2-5	CASSRGGIGETQYF
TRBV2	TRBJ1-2	CASMSDRYGYTF
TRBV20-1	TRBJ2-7	CSAHDRGDEQYF
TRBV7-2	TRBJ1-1	CASTFQGMNTEAFF
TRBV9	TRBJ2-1	CASSETSGRAWYEQFF
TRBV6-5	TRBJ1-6	CASSSSGRAYNSPLHF
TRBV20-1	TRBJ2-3	CSALWDLAGGKDTQYF
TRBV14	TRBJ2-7	CASSPLPEDRVIYEQYF
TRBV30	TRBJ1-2	CAWRTGRIYGYTF
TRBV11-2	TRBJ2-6	CASSFYGANVLTF
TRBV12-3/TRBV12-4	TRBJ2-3	CASGPRTDTQYF
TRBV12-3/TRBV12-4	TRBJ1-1	CASSPNTEAFF
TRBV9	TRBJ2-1	CASSVGGGSGSSYNEQFF
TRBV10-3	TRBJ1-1	CAITPGGNTEAFF
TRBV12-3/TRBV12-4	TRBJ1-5	CASSTQGFGNQPQHF
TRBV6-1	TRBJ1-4	CASSTGLEQRNEKLFF
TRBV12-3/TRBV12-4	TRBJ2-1	CASSFTSGYNEQFF
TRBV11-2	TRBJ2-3	CASSSTAPGLAGGDTQYF
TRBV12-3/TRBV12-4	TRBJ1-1	CASSLSTGRTEAFF
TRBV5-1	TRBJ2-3	CASSSGHGDAFSTDTQYF
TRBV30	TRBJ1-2	CAWSRGGGSGYGYTF